What follows are 21 T cell receptor beta chains derived from one specimen sequenced in a study of shared clonotypes between healthy human individuals. Naive CD8 cells lacked CD45RO, underwent positive selection for CCR7 and left out terminally differentiated effector memory CD45RA+ cells. Data came from immunoSEQ multiplex PCR; TCRdb stores just in-frame clones and leaves some out. The sample shows about 2 million clones, about 95% of them seen only once. The specimen was naive CD8+ T cells sorted from blood. The receptors stem from a man between 18 and 29 years old in good health.

This chain joins TRBV5-8 and TRBJ2-5; weak D call: TRBD2 (7 bases). Germline V lookup: CDR1 SGHTS, CDR2 YDEGEE. Trimming took off 2 bases at V and 5 bases at J, with 13 bases between the two ends. The CDR3 covers 14 residues. The CDR3 protein is CASSFGRGGETQYF. In DNA, the CDR3 is TGTGCCAGCAGCTTCGGCAGGGGAGGGGAGACCCAGTACTTC.

Concerning this clone: In the same sample, other DNA sequences code for this CDR3. V is TRBV27 and J is TRBJ1-2; no firm D call. Per germline, CDR1 MNHEY and CDR2 SMNVEV (reference sequence). CDR3 length equals 13 residues. Trimming took off 2 bases at V and 2 bases at J, with 6 bases between the two ends. The CDR3 sequence is CASSLLGNYGYTF. The DNA for the CDR3 is TGTGCCAGCAGTTTACTGGGGAACTATGGCTACACCTTC.

V usage is TRBV5-6 and J usage is TRBJ2-7; D gene unclear. Trimming took off 1 base at V and 2 bases at J, with 7 bases between the two ends. CDR1 SGHDT and CDR2 YYEEEE come from the germline V gene. This CDR3 has 13 amino acids. The CDR3 sequence is CASSLQLAYEQYF. The CDR3 nucleotides read TGTGCCAGCAGCTTGCAGTTAGCCTACGAGCAGTACTTC.

On this clone: The sample holds other DNA sequences that translate to the same CDR3. The chain couples TRBV9 to TRBJ2-5; the D is unclear. CDR1 is SGDLS, CDR2 YYNGEE, per germline. Deletions cut 2 bases from V and 0 bases from J, with 2 bases between. The CDR3 extends over 12 amino acids. The CDR3 region is CASSVDQETQYF. The CDR3 DNA is TGTGCCAGCAGCGTCGACCAAGAGACCCAGTACTTC.

The chain combines TRBV21-1 with TRBJ1-5; TRBD1 is the table's D call and was not checked against the DNA. TRBV21-1 is labeled a pseudogene. The CDR3 is made up of 17 amino acids. In nucleotides, the CDR3 is TGTGCCAGCAGCAAAGGGGCTAGACCAGGGTGCGGTCAGCCCCAGCATTTT. Translating gives CASSKGARPGCGQPQHF.

This chain links TRBV13 with TRBJ2-7, with 9 bases identical to TRBD1. The germline V gene has CDR1 PRHDT and CDR2 FYEKMQ (reference sequence). This CDR3 is built from 13 residues. With 10 bases clipped from V and 1 base from J, the junction kept 5 bases outside the gene matches. The CDR3 DNA reads TGTGCCAAACGGGACAGGGTATCCTACGAGCAGTACTTC. It is translated as CAKRDRVSYEQYF.

The chain carries TRBV11-2 and TRBJ2-2; no reliable D call. Trimming pared 3 bases from V and 6 bases from J, leaving 14 bases between. The CDR3 sequence is 15 residues long. CDR1 is SGHAT, CDR2 FQNNGV, per germline. The CDR3 DNA is TGTGCCAGCAGCTTCGAAGGATTGCAGGCCGGGGAGCTGTTTTTT. Protein: CASSFEGLQAGELFF. Combining the CDR3 with reference TRBV11-2 and TRBJ2-2 gives the whole variable domain EAGVAQSPRYKIIEKRQSVAFWCNPISGHATLYWYQQILGQGPKLLIQFQNNGVVDDSQLPKDRFSAERLKGVDSTLKIQPAKLEDSAVYLCASSFEGLQAGELFFGEGSRLTVL.

This clone was counted a few times. The chain links TRBV9 to TRBJ1-6; D may be TRBD1 (6 bases). The CDR3 extends over 16 amino acids. From germline, CDR1 is SGDLS and CDR2 YYNGEE. Trimming shortened V by 4 bases and J by 9 bases, and 20 bases separated the two germline ends. The CDR3 here is CASSRFGDQGPSPLHF. In DNA, the CDR3 is TGTGCCAGCAGCCGGTTTGGGGACCAGGGGCCTTCACCCCTCCACTTT.

The chain has TRBV19 and TRBJ1-6; no reliable D call. Germline CDR1 reads LNHDA; CDR2 reads SQIVND (reference sequence). This CDR3 comprises 12 residues. V was trimmed by 5 bases and J by 7 bases, leaving 6 bases between them. CDR3 sequence: CASSGANSPLHF. The CDR3 nucleotides are TGTGCCAGTAGTGGCGCCAATTCACCCCTCCACTTT. Variable domain in full (rest from reference TRBV19 and TRBJ1-6): DGGITQSPKYLFRKEGQNVTLSCEQNLNHDAMYWYRQDPGQGLRLIYYSQIVNDFQKGDIAEGYSVSREKKESFPLTVTSAQKNPTAFYLCASSGANSPLHFGNGTRLTVT.

The chain has TRBV7-9 and TRBJ1-1; D is possibly TRBD1 (6 bases). Per the germline V gene, CDR1 is SEHNR and CDR2 is FQNEAQ (reference sequence). The CDR3 sequence is 16 residues long. V lost 5 bases and J lost 1, with 17 bases in between. CDR3 DNA sequence: TGTGCCAGCAGCCCCCCAGCCGACAGGCAGAACACTGAAGCTTTCTTT. Encoded protein: CASSPPADRQNTEAFF.

The gene calls are TRBV29-1 and TRBJ2-2, with D unresolved. The CDR3 contains 12 residues. Germline CDR1 and CDR2: SQVTM and ANQGSEA. Between the trimmed V and J ends, which lost 5 bases and 6 bases, there was a span of 10 bases. As DNA, the CDR3 is TGCAGCGTTTCCATCACAGCCGGGGAGCTGTTTTTT. This sequence encodes CSVSITAGELFF.

This chain uses TRBV29-1 with TRBJ1-1; unclear D gene. The ends were cut back, 0 bases at V and 7 bases at J, with 12 bases in the middle. The V gene's germline CDR1 is SQVTM and CDR2 ANQGSEA. The CDR3 length is 13 residues. The CDR3 spells CSVEDEDSFEAFF. CDR3 in DNA: TGCAGCGTTGAAGACGAAGATAGTTTTGAAGCTTTCTTT.

This chain links TRBV4-2 with TRBJ2-7; 9 nucleotides line up with TRBD1. CDR3 length: 14 amino acids. Germline trimming cut 5 bases from V and 6 bases from J; bases unmatched to any gene: 8. CDR1 and CDR2 from the germline V gene are LGHNA and YNFKEQ. The CDR3 DNA reads as TGTGCCAGCAGCGCGCCGGGACAGGGTACCGAGCAGTACTTC. As protein: CASSAPGQGTEQYF.

This rearrangement joins TRBV11-2 to TRBJ1-2; D is unresolved. Trimming left V 5 bases short and J 7 bases short, with 8 bases between. Per germline, CDR1 SGHAT and CDR2 FQNNGV. The CDR3 consists of 11 residues. For the CDR3, the DNA is TGTGCCAGCAGCCGCGATGGTGGCTACACCTTC. Amino acids: CASSRDGGYTF.

The V call is TRBV18, the J call TRBJ2-4; perhaps TRBD1 as D (5 bases). CDR1 is KGHSH and CDR2 is LQKENI in the germline V gene. The CDR3 runs to 15 residues. V lost 2 bases and J lost 6, with 14 bases in between. CDR3 sequence (DNA): TGTGCCAGCTCACCAACCGACAGTCCAGGAAACATTCAGTACTTC. Protein: CASSPTDSPGNIQYF.

The V gene is TRBV11-1, the J gene TRBJ2-7; 7 bases are a match to TRBD1. V lost 4 bases to trimming and J lost 0 bases; unmatched junction nucleotides: 0. This CDR3 spans 13 amino acids. CDR1 SGHAT and CDR2 FQDESV come from the germline V gene (reference sequence). The CDR3 loop reads CASSWDSSYEQYF. CDR3 bases: TGTGCCAGCAGCTGGGACAGCTCCTACGAGCAGTACTTC.

The chain links TRBV5-1 to TRBJ1-1; 8 bases line up with TRBD1. This CDR3 comprises 15 residues. V shed 4 bases and J 4 bases; nucleotides not matched to a gene: 9. Looked up from germline, CDR1 is SGHRS and CDR2 is YFSETQ. The CDR3 loop is CASSLGQGVVTEAFF. CDR3 in DNA: TGCGCCAGCAGCCTAGGACAGGGAGTGGTCACTGAAGCTTTCTTT.

This chain's CDR3 is CASSLPPVDTIYF. CDR3 DNA: TGTGCCAGCAGCTTACCTCCCGTGGACACCATATATTTT. The rearrangement uses TRBV7-2 and TRBJ1-3; D is ambiguous. Germline CDR1 is SGHTA and CDR2 is FQGNSA. This CDR3 region has 13 residues. The ends were cut back, 2 bases at V and 8 bases at J, with 10 bases in the middle.

Concerning this clone itself: The sample has other DNA sequences that encode this CDR3 too. The chain has TRBV11-2 and TRBJ1-2; 8 nucleotides line up with TRBD1. With V trimmed by 5 bases and J by 3 bases, 2 bases remained unmatched. The CDR3 covers 13 residues. Germline CDR1 and CDR2: SGHAT and FQNNGV. The CDR3 DNA reads as TGTGCCAGCAGCCTGACAGGGGACTATGGCTACACCTTC. It specifies CASSLTGDYGYTF.

The sample holds one count of this clone. V gene TRBV9 combines with J gene TRBJ1-3, with D unresolved. Per germline, CDR1 SGDLS and CDR2 YYNGEE. V lost 6 bases, J lost 0 bases, and 13 bases lay in between. The CDR3 runs 15 residues. This CDR3 reads CASTRTPSSGNTIYF. As DNA, the CDR3 is TGTGCCAGCACCAGAACACCGAGCTCTGGAAACACCATATATTTT.

CDR3 bases: TGTGCCAGCAGTCTTAGGCACAGCCAAGAGACCCAGTACTTC. Encoded protein: CASSLRHSQETQYF. This chain connects TRBV2 to TRBJ2-5; D uncertain. The CDR3 has 14 amino acids. Deletions cut 5 bases from V and 1 base from J, with 11 bases between. Germline V gene sequence: CDR1 SNHLY, CDR2 FYNNEI.